This is a list of T cell receptor beta chains from one sample in a study of siplizumab effects on memory and regulatory T cells. Assay: immunoSEQ multiplex PCR; the TCRdb copy retains only in-frame clones and omits some. The table lists 100,000 or so clones, roughly 91% of them singletons. Sequenced sample: CD4+ T cells sorted from blood. The receptors derive from a human donor in good health. CDR3s include the opening cysteine and the closing phenylalanine or tryptophan. Each record gives: D gene, J gene, clone size, V gene, CDR3 protein, CDR3 DNA. The D gene is left open where the match is weak. Clone size is shown for a subset of rows, as once, few, many or a class of expanded clone.

D gene: NA; J gene: TRBJ2-7; clone size: NA; V gene: TRBV2; CDR3 protein: CAPRESGSHEQYF; CDR3 DNA: TGTGCCCCCCGGGAGTCAGGGTCCCACGAGCAGTACTTC
D gene: NA; J gene: TRBJ2-5; clone size: NA; V gene: TRBV7-2; CDR3 protein: CASSLARTEQETQYF; CDR3 DNA: TGTGCCAGCAGCTTAGCGAGGACAGAGCAAGAGACCCAGTACTTC
D gene: NA; J gene: TRBJ2-7; clone size: NA; V gene: TRBV19; CDR3 protein: CASSSLGLSYEQYF; CDR3 DNA: TGTGCCAGTAGTTCCCTCGGACTGAGTTACGAGCAGTACTTC
D gene: NA; J gene: TRBJ2-7; clone size: NA; V gene: TRBV10-2; CDR3 protein: CASSLAGEQYF; CDR3 DNA: TGCGCCAGCTCCTTGGCCGGGGAGCAGTACTTC
D gene: TRBD2; J gene: TRBJ2-1; clone size: NA; V gene: TRBV27; CDR3 protein: CASSFLTSGSLNEQFF; CDR3 DNA: TGTGCCAGCAGTTTTCTGACTAGCGGGAGTTTAAATGAGCAGTTCTTC
D gene: TRBD1; J gene: TRBJ2-1; clone size: NA; V gene: TRBV5-1; CDR3 protein: CASSLPQGENNEQFF; CDR3 DNA: TGCGCCAGCAGCTTGCCTCAGGGGGAGAACAATGAGCAGTTCTTC
D gene: NA; J gene: TRBJ2-2; clone size: NA; V gene: TRBV2; CDR3 protein: CASNGDGANTGELFF; CDR3 DNA: TGTGCCAGCAATGGAGACGGAGCCAACACCGGGGAGCTGTTTTTT
D gene: NA; J gene: TRBJ2-3; clone size: NA; V gene: TRBV9; CDR3 protein: CASSVGGADTQYF; CDR3 DNA: TGTGCCAGCAGCGTAGGGGGGGCAGATACGCAGTATTTT
D gene: NA; J gene: TRBJ1-5; clone size: NA; V gene: TRBV10-3; CDR3 protein: CAISSNGQPQHF; CDR3 DNA: TGTGCCATCAGCTCTAACGGTCAGCCCCAGCATTTT
D gene: NA; J gene: TRBJ1-4; clone size: NA; V gene: TRBV20-1; CDR3 protein: CSARFREKLFF; CDR3 DNA: TGCAGTGCTAGATTCCGTGAAAAACTGTTTTTT
D gene: NA; J gene: TRBJ1-2; clone size: NA; V gene: TRBV7-9; CDR3 protein: CASSSLGGYTF; CDR3 DNA: TGTGCCAGCAGCTCCTTAGGGGGCTACACCTTC
D gene: NA; J gene: TRBJ2-1; clone size: NA; V gene: TRBV7-3; CDR3 protein: CASSAKVSTYNEQFF; CDR3 DNA: TGTGCCAGCAGCGCAAAAGTCTCAACCTACAATGAGCAGTTCTTC
D gene: TRBD2; J gene: TRBJ2-1; clone size: NA; V gene: TRBV7-3; CDR3 protein: CASRKGLAGVDEQFF; CDR3 DNA: TGTGCCAGCAGGAAGGGACTAGCGGGAGTGGATGAGCAGTTCTTC
D gene: TRBD1; J gene: TRBJ1-2; clone size: NA; V gene: TRBV12-5; CDR3 protein: CASGLVIDRDLSGYTF; CDR3 DNA: TGTGCTAGTGGTTTGGTAATAGACAGGGATTTGTCTGGCTACACCTTC
D gene: TRBD1; J gene: TRBJ2-3; clone size: once; V gene: TRBV5-1; CDR3 protein: CASSSDRADTQYF; CDR3 DNA: TGCGCCAGCAGCTCCGACAGGGCCGATACGCAGTATTTT
D gene: NA; J gene: TRBJ1-3; clone size: NA; V gene: TRBV21-1; CDR3 protein: CASSSRTESSGNTIYF; CDR3 DNA: TGTGCCAGCAGCAGTCGGACGGAGAGCTCTGGAAACACCATATATTTT
D gene: TRBD1; J gene: TRBJ2-7; clone size: NA; V gene: TRBV5-1; CDR3 protein: CASSLEQGGHEQYF; CDR3 DNA: TGCGCCAGCAGCTTGGAACAGGGGGGACACGAGCAGTACTTC
D gene: TRBD2; J gene: TRBJ2-7; clone size: NA; V gene: TRBV2; CDR3 protein: CASRPGLSFGEQYF; CDR3 DNA: TGTGCCAGCAGACCGGGACTAAGCTTCGGCGAGCAGTACTTC
D gene: TRBD2; J gene: TRBJ2-3; clone size: NA; V gene: TRBV9; CDR3 protein: CASNPGGDTQYF; CDR3 DNA: TGTGCCAGCAACCCGGGAGGGGATACGCAGTATTTT
D gene: TRBD1; J gene: TRBJ2-7; clone size: NA; V gene: TRBV30; CDR3 protein: CAWQHPGQGVREQYF; CDR3 DNA: TGTGCCTGGCAACATCCGGGACAGGGAGTTCGCGAGCAGTACTTC
D gene: NA; J gene: TRBJ2-1; clone size: NA; V gene: TRBV29-1; CDR3 protein: CSVGQGRNEQFF; CDR3 DNA: TGCAGCGTGGGCCAGGGTCGCAATGAGCAGTTCTTC
D gene: TRBD2; J gene: TRBJ2-1; clone size: NA; V gene: TRBV7-8; CDR3 protein: CASSLGRGLAHNEQFF; CDR3 DNA: TGTGCCAGCAGCTTAGGTCGTGGACTAGCCCACAATGAGCAGTTCTTC
D gene: NA; J gene: TRBJ1-1; clone size: NA; V gene: TRBV7-2; CDR3 protein: CASIKDGLRTEAFF; CDR3 DNA: TGTGCCAGCATCAAAGATGGGCTCCGGACTGAAGCTTTCTTT
D gene: TRBD1; J gene: TRBJ1-5; clone size: NA; V gene: TRBV6-1; CDR3 protein: CASRTTGLSNQPQHF; CDR3 DNA: TGTGCCAGCAGGACGACAGGGCTTAGCAATCAGCCCCAGCATTTT
D gene: TRBD2; J gene: TRBJ2-2; clone size: NA; V gene: TRBV7-9; CDR3 protein: CASSGGLAGDTGELFF; CDR3 DNA: TGTGCCAGCAGCGGGGGACTAGCGGGCGACACCGGGGAGCTGTTTTTT
D gene: TRBD2; J gene: TRBJ2-1; clone size: NA; V gene: TRBV30; CDR3 protein: CAWRQGLAGAEQFF; CDR3 DNA: TGTGCCTGGAGGCAGGGGCTAGCGGGAGCGGAGCAGTTCTTC
D gene: TRBD2; J gene: TRBJ2-7; clone size: once; V gene: TRBV13; CDR3 protein: CASSSSSGNPTEQYF; CDR3 DNA: TGTGCCAGCAGCTCCTCTAGCGGGAATCCTACGGAGCAGTACTTC
D gene: NA; J gene: TRBJ2-5; clone size: NA; V gene: TRBV5-1; CDR3 protein: CASSVQNPQETQYF; CDR3 DNA: TGCGCCAGCAGCGTCCAGAACCCTCAAGAGACCCAGTACTTC
D gene: TRBD1; J gene: TRBJ2-3; clone size: NA; V gene: TRBV7-3; CDR3 protein: CASSAGTGSDTQYF; CDR3 DNA: TGTGCCAGCAGCGCCGGGACAGGGTCAGATACGCAGTATTTT
D gene: NA; J gene: TRBJ2-7; clone size: NA; V gene: TRBV10-3; CDR3 protein: CAISGTRYEQYF; CDR3 DNA: TGTGCCATCAGCGGGACCCGGTACGAGCAGTACTTC
D gene: NA; J gene: TRBJ1-2; clone size: NA; V gene: TRBV6-1; CDR3 protein: CASSELGAIYGYTF; CDR3 DNA: TGTGCCAGCAGTGAACTAGGGGCCATCTATGGCTACACCTTC
D gene: NA; J gene: TRBJ1-5; clone size: NA; V gene: TRBV5-8; CDR3 protein: CASSLDGRIQPQHF; CDR3 DNA: TGTGCCAGCAGCTTGGACGGACGAATTCAGCCCCAGCATTTT
D gene: TRBD1; J gene: TRBJ2-7; clone size: NA; V gene: TRBV18; CDR3 protein: CASSPLASGTEPYEQYF; CDR3 DNA: TGTGCCAGCTCACCACTAGCCTCCGGGACAGAACCCTACGAGCAGTACTTC
D gene: NA; J gene: TRBJ2-2; clone size: few; V gene: TRBV7-3; CDR3 protein: CASSLTTNTGELFF; CDR3 DNA: TGTGCCAGCAGCTTAACAACCAACACCGGGGAGCTGTTTTTT
D gene: NA; J gene: TRBJ2-5; clone size: NA; V gene: TRBV9; CDR3 protein: CASSRSGQGEETQYF; CDR3 DNA: TGTGCCAGCAGTCGGAGTGGGCAGGGCGAAGAGACCCAGTACTTC
D gene: NA; J gene: TRBJ1-2; clone size: NA; V gene: TRBV9; CDR3 protein: CAREADGIRGYTF; CDR3 DNA: TGTGCCAGAGAGGCCGACGGTATTCGGGGCTACACCTTC
D gene: NA; J gene: TRBJ2-5; clone size: NA; V gene: TRBV5-1; CDR3 protein: CASSLGPVNNQETQYF; CDR3 DNA: TGCGCCAGCAGCCTCGGACCTGTTAACAACCAAGAGACCCAGTACTTC
D gene: NA; J gene: TRBJ2-7; clone size: NA; V gene: TRBV6-5; CDR3 protein: CASTPPGGGSYEQYF; CDR3 DNA: TGTGCCAGCACTCCTCCCGGTGGCGGATCCTACGAGCAGTACTTC
D gene: TRBD1; J gene: TRBJ2-5; clone size: NA; V gene: TRBV5-4; CDR3 protein: CASSLAGGRETQYF; CDR3 DNA: TGTGCCAGCAGCTTGGCAGGGGGCCGGGAGACCCAGTACTTC
D gene: NA; J gene: TRBJ2-3; clone size: NA; V gene: TRBV30; CDR3 protein: CAWGPWVERPSTDTQYF; CDR3 DNA: TGTGCCTGGGGGCCATGGGTAGAGCGCCCTAGCACAGATACGCAGTATTTT
D gene: TRBD1; J gene: TRBJ2-7; clone size: NA; V gene: TRBV2; CDR3 protein: CASRIGTGHFYEQYF; CDR3 DNA: TGTGCCAGCAGAATTGGGACAGGACACTTCTACGAGCAGTACTTC
D gene: NA; J gene: TRBJ1-1; clone size: NA; V gene: TRBV28; CDR3 protein: CASSSGRRRGAEAFF; CDR3 DNA: TGTGCCAGCAGCTCTGGGAGGCGCAGGGGCGCTGAAGCTTTCTTT
D gene: TRBD2; J gene: TRBJ2-3; clone size: NA; V gene: TRBV7-9; CDR3 protein: CASSLSGGLQYF; CDR3 DNA: TGTGCCAGCAGCTTGAGCGGGGGGCTGCAGTATTTT
D gene: NA; J gene: TRBJ2-7; clone size: NA; V gene: TRBV9; CDR3 protein: CASSVGTALVYEQYF; CDR3 DNA: TGTGCCAGCAGCGTAGGTACGGCCTTGGTCTACGAGCAGTACTTC
D gene: NA; J gene: TRBJ2-5; clone size: once; V gene: TRBV4-1; CDR3 protein: CASSQDRVGGLLSTQYF; CDR3 DNA: TGCGCCAGCAGCCAAGATCGTGTGGGGGGGCTCTTGTCAACCCAGTACTTC
D gene: TRBD1; J gene: TRBJ2-2; clone size: once; V gene: TRBV10-3; CDR3 protein: CAISVGQGIKTGELFF; CDR3 DNA: TGTGCCATCAGTGTGGGACAGGGGATAAAAACCGGGGAGCTGTTTTTT
D gene: TRBD2; J gene: TRBJ2-2; clone size: once; V gene: TRBV5-4; CDR3 protein: CASSLGGEGTGELFF; CDR3 DNA: TGTGCCAGCAGCTTGGGCGGGGAGGGCACCGGGGAGCTGTTTTTT
D gene: NA; J gene: TRBJ2-7; clone size: NA; V gene: TRBV9; CDR3 protein: CASSPEVRLGEQYF; CDR3 DNA: TGTGCCAGCAGCCCAGAGGTCCGACTCGGAGAACAGTACTTC
D gene: TRBD2; J gene: TRBJ2-1; clone size: NA; V gene: TRBV5-1; CDR3 protein: CASSLVAGGTYNEQFF; CDR3 DNA: TGCGCCAGCAGCTTGGTAGCGGGGGGAACCTACAATGAGCAGTTCTTC
D gene: TRBD1; J gene: TRBJ2-5; clone size: NA; V gene: TRBV11-2; CDR3 protein: CASSLSDRGETQYF; CDR3 DNA: TGTGCCAGCAGCCTGTCGGACAGGGGGGAGACCCAGTACTTC
D gene: NA; J gene: TRBJ1-2; clone size: NA; V gene: TRBV5-1; CDR3 protein: CASSLAAHVDGYTF; CDR3 DNA: TGCGCCAGCAGCTTGGCCGCCCATGTAGATGGCTACACCTTC
D gene: TRBD1; J gene: TRBJ1-4; clone size: NA; V gene: TRBV5-4; CDR3 protein: CASSGAGTGFPNEKLFF; CDR3 DNA: TGTGCCAGCAGTGGAGCCGGGACAGGGTTCCCTAATGAAAAACTGTTTTTT
D gene: NA; J gene: TRBJ2-1; clone size: NA; V gene: TRBV6-1; CDR3 protein: CASSEVGGVGSEQFF; CDR3 DNA: TGTGCCAGCAGTGAAGTTGGGGGAGTGGGGAGTGAGCAGTTCTTC
D gene: NA; J gene: TRBJ2-5; clone size: NA; V gene: TRBV5-4; CDR3 protein: CASSRSASVGETQYF; CDR3 DNA: TGTGCCAGCAGCCGCTCCGCTAGCGTCGGGGAGACCCAGTACTTC
D gene: TRBD1; J gene: TRBJ1-1; clone size: NA; V gene: TRBV6-6; CDR3 protein: CASRDRGMNTEAFF; CDR3 DNA: TGTGCCAGCAGGGACAGGGGAATGAACACTGAAGCTTTCTTT
D gene: TRBD2; J gene: TRBJ2-7; clone size: once; V gene: TRBV11-3; CDR3 protein: CASSPGTSGYEQYF; CDR3 DNA: TGTGCCAGCAGCCCGGGGACTAGCGGCTACGAGCAGTACTTC
D gene: TRBD1; J gene: TRBJ1-6; clone size: NA; V gene: TRBV5-4; CDR3 protein: CASSPGQGAQNSPLHF; CDR3 DNA: TGTGCCAGCAGCCCGGGACAGGGGGCGCAGAATTCACCCCTCCACTTT
D gene: NA; J gene: TRBJ1-2; clone size: NA; V gene: TRBV7-2; CDR3 protein: CASSKRSTDYGYTF; CDR3 DNA: TGTGCCAGCAGCAAACGTTCGACGGACTATGGCTACACCTTC
D gene: TRBD2; J gene: TRBJ2-1; clone size: NA; V gene: TRBV6-6; CDR3 protein: CASSYQPSGREQFF; CDR3 DNA: TGTGCCAGCAGTTACCAGCCTAGCGGCCGTGAGCAGTTCTTC
D gene: NA; J gene: TRBJ2-2; clone size: NA; V gene: TRBV15; CDR3 protein: CATSSSSTGELFF; CDR3 DNA: TGTGCCACCAGCTCTAGCAGTACCGGGGAGCTGTTTTTT